The text below deals with one T cell receptor (beta chain). The method was immunoSEQ multiplex PCR; TCRdb's version includes in-frame clones alone and lacks a portion of them. The sample has approximately 98,000 clones; approximately 96% are singletons. Germline V CDR1 and CDR2: MNHEY, SVGAGI. This CDR3 has 14 residues. The V segment lost 5 bases and the J segment 1 base; nucleotides outside the gene matches: 2. This entry belongs to a study of cytomegalovirus exposure and HLA in healthy donors. Material for sequencing was PBMCs. This TCR was recovered from a young woman in good health and CMV-seronegative. The chain couples TRBV6-5 to TRBJ2-5; TRBD1 matches 9 bases. CDR3 sequence reads: CASSRDRVQETQYF. CDR3 nucleotides: TGTGCCAGCAGTAGGGACAGGGTCCAAGAGACCCAGTACTTC.